What follows describes a single T cell receptor beta chain. Authors' processing steps: Amplification of reference gene primers was used by the study to estimate nucleated cell counts. Libraries were prepared by immunoSEQ multiplex PCR; TCRdb keeps only in-frame clonotypes and omits some of them. The DNA was the basis for D and trimming; V, J and clone size are from that table. This table holds 100,000 to 150,000 clones, 84% found once. The entry originates in a study of blood T cell repertoires in COVID-19. About the research overall: Samples of COVID-19 (acute and convalescent) were obtained from the United States, Italy and Spain. Nucleic acid was either cDNA or gDNA, and it came from T cells, B-cell-depleted T cells, or PBMCs.

CDR1 is KGHDR and CDR2 is SFDVKD in the germline V gene. There are 14 residues in the CDR3. The germline V and J ends were trimmed by 7 bases and 2 bases, with 13 bases remaining between them. This rearrangement joins TRBV24-1 to TRBJ2-5, with TRBD2 as a possible D gene (5 bases). The sequence derives from a man between 60 and 70 years old with acute or convalescent COVID-19. The sequenced material came from peripheral blood. The CDR3 here is CATSPGVRQETQYF. The CDR3 coding sequence is TGTGCCACCAGCCCCGGGGTCCGACAAGAGACCCAGTACTTC.